Listed below are T cell receptor beta chains from one sample, sequenced in a study of a mutant IDH1 vaccine in newly diagnosed glioma. The data were produced by immunoSEQ multiplex PCR, yet TCRdb's version contains in-frame clones alone and is incomplete. The sample has about 56,000 clones, 83% seen once. These receptors have no identified antigens. The specimen was PBMCs, collected from a glioma patient whose treatment included an IDH1 peptide vaccine. Receptors originate from a woman aged 45-65 years with glioma. Each CDR3 is given with its conserved first and last residue. The order of the fields is J gene, CDR3 length, V gene, D gene, clone size, CDR3 protein, CDR3 DNA. The D gene is left open where the match is weak. Clone size is shown for a subset of rows, as once, few, many or a class of expanded clone.

TRBJ1-2,13,TRBV5-1,.,.,CASSSLGLYGYTF,TGCGCCAGCAGCTCCCTGGGGCTTTATGGCTACACCTTC
TRBJ2-5,15,TRBV6-6,.,.,CASSPGQGGKETQYF,TGTGCCAGCAGCCCCGGCCAGGGGGGGAAAGAGACCCAGTACTTC
TRBJ1-1,13,TRBV7-6,.,.,CASSLQVGTEAFF,TGTGCCAGCAGCTTACAAGTCGGCACTGAAGCTTTCTTT
TRBJ1-2,14,TRBV5-4,.,.,CASSPRGDLYGYTF,TGTGCCAGCAGTCCGAGGGGGGACCTCTATGGCTACACCTTC
TRBJ2-1,14,TRBV4-3,.,.,CASSQVMGGRGQFF,TGCGCCAGCAGCCAAGTTATGGGGGGCAGGGGGCAGTTCTTC
TRBJ1-4,12,TRBV6-6,.,.,CASTGANEKLFF,TGTGCCAGCACCGGGGCGAATGAAAAACTGTTTTTT
TRBJ2-7,12,TRBV10-3,TRBD1,.,CAISAGTGEQYF,TGTGCCATCAGCGCCGGGACAGGGGAGCAGTACTTC
TRBJ1-5,14,TRBV6-6,.,.,CASSYSFGAQPQHF,TGTGCCAGCAGTTACTCGTTCGGGGCCCAGCCCCAGCATTTT
TRBJ2-3,15,TRBV4-1,.,.,CASSQVGAGSDTQYF,TGCGCCAGCAGCCAAGTCGGTGCGGGTTCAGATACGCAGTATTTT
TRBJ1-1,15,TRBV4-3,.,.,CASSRTGPRGAEAFF,TGCGCCAGCAGCCGGACCGGGCCCCGGGGAGCTGAAGCTTTCTTT
TRBJ2-6,16,TRBV4-2,.,.,CASSQDDDSGANVLTF,TGTGCCAGCAGCCAAGACGATGACTCTGGGGCCAACGTCCTGACTTTC
TRBJ2-1,17,TRBV4-2,TRBD2,.,CASSQPASGGTYNEQFF,TGTGCCAGCAGCCAGCCCGCTAGCGGGGGCACCTACAATGAGCAGTTCTTC
TRBJ2-1,15,TRBV5-1,TRBD2,.,CASSVGGSAYNEQFF,TGCGCCAGCAGCGTCGGGGGGTCCGCCTACAATGAGCAGTTCTTC
TRBJ1-2,16,TRBV7-2,.,.,CASSLVSTGGSDGYTF,TGTGCCAGCAGCTTAGTATCAACGGGGGGGTCGGATGGCTACACCTTC
TRBJ2-7,14,TRBV6-5,TRBD1,.,CASSSPGQRYEQYF,TGTGCCAGCAGTTCGCCGGGACAGCGTTACGAGCAGTACTTC
TRBJ2-7,14,TRBV7-9,.,.,CASSLAGPYYEQYF,TGTGCCAGCAGCTTAGCGGGGCCTTACTACGAGCAGTACTTC
TRBJ1-2,13,TRBV28,.,.,CASSLAGSYGYTF,TGTGCCAGCAGTTTAGCGGGGTCCTATGGCTACACCTTC
TRBJ1-3,13,TRBV5-1,TRBD1,.,CASSLDRGNTIYF,TGCGCCAGCAGCTTGGACAGGGGCAACACCATATATTTT
TRBJ2-3,16,TRBV4-2,TRBD2,.,CASSPRTSGDTDTQYF,TGTGCCAGCAGCCCACGGACTAGCGGGGACACAGATACGCAGTATTTT
TRBJ2-3,14,TRBV7-9,.,.,CASSPQVSTDTQYF,TGTGCCAGCAGCCCTCAGGTGTCCACAGATACGCAGTATTTT
TRBJ2-7,14,TRBV27,.,.,CASSKRDFSYEQYF,TGTGCCAGCAGTAAACGGGACTTTTCCTACGAGCAGTACTTC
TRBJ2-7,16,TRBV10-3,TRBD1,few,CAISYLRDRNIYEQYF,TGTGCCATCAGTTACCTCCGGGACAGAAATATCTACGAGCAGTACTTC
TRBJ1-5,14,TRBV29-1,.,once,CSVGDGYSNQPQHF,TGCAGCGTTGGTGACGGTTATAGCAATCAGCCCCAGCATTTT
TRBJ2-2,15,TRBV5-1,TRBD1,once,CASSLRTGRTGELFF,TGCGCCAGCAGCTTACGGACAGGGCGGACCGGGGAGCTGTTTTTT
TRBJ2-7,14,TRBV4-3,.,.,CASSQDMKGYEQYF,TGCGCCAGCAGCCAAGATATGAAAGGCTACGAGCAGTACTTC
TRBJ1-3,19,TRBV19,TRBD1,.,CASSNHRDRLSESGNTIYF,TGTGCCAGTAGTAACCACCGGGACAGATTATCGGAGTCTGGAAACACCATATATTTT
TRBJ2-3,17,TRBV7-9,TRBD1,.,CASSSTPGQGPADTQYF,TGTGCCAGCAGCTCAACACCGGGACAGGGGCCGGCAGATACGCAGTATTTT
TRBJ1-6,14,TRBV5-6,TRBD1,.,CASSFGQGVRPLHF,TGTGCCAGCAGCTTTGGACAGGGCGTGAGACCCCTCCACTTT
TRBJ2-5,13,TRBV2,.,.,CASKPTSQETQYF,TGTGCCAGCAAACCGACGAGCCAAGAGACCCAGTACTTC
TRBJ2-7,15,TRBV9,TRBD1,.,CASSPRTGWVIEQYF,TGTGCCAGCAGCCCCCGGACAGGGTGGGTGATCGAGCAGTACTTC
TRBJ1-4,17,TRBV1,.,once,CTSSQDSEQAPKKKLFF,TGCACCAGCAGCCAAGACTCCGAACAGGCCCCTAAAAAAAAACTGTTTTTT
TRBJ1-6,12,TRBV6-5,.,.,CASGVTGSPLHF,TGTGCCAGCGGGGTTACCGGTTCACCCCTCCACTTT
TRBJ2-3,14,TRBV19,.,.,CASRDSARKDTQYF,TGTGCCAGTAGGGACAGTGCCCGAAAAGATACGCAGTATTTT
TRBJ2-7,15,TRBV5-3,.,.,CARSLKDRPPYEQYF,TGTGCCAGAAGCTTGAAGGATAGGCCGCCCTACGAGCAGTACTTC
TRBJ1-5,14,TRBV4-2,.,.,CASSQGAGDQPQHF,TGTGCCAGCAGCCAAGGGGCTGGGGATCAGCCCCAGCATTTT
TRBJ1-2,14,TRBV11-2,TRBD1,.,CASSSGTGGYGYTF,TGTGCCAGCAGCTCCGGGACAGGGGGCTATGGCTACACCTTC
TRBJ2-7,15,TRBV11-3,.,.,CASSKSGKKGYEQYF,TGTGCCAGCAGCAAATCGGGGAAAAAGGGGTACGAGCAGTACTTC
TRBJ2-4,16,TRBV19,.,.,CASSIGYWVAKNIQYF,TGTGCCAGTAGTATAGGGTACTGGGTAGCCAAAAACATTCAGTACTTC
TRBJ2-7,15,TRBV19,.,.,CASSMGDMRASEQYF,TGTGCCAGTAGTATGGGGGACATGAGGGCCTCCGAGCAGTACTTC
TRBJ2-7,15,TRBV15,.,.,CATSRRVGGMDEQYF,TGTGCCACCAGCAGGAGAGTTGGGGGGATGGACGAGCAGTACTTC
TRBJ1-1,17,TRBV7-8,TRBD1,.,CASTRQGGVVLNTEAFF,TGTGCCAGCACCAGACAGGGTGGGGTCGTCTTGAACACTGAAGCTTTCTTT
TRBJ1-1,13,TRBV7-9,.,.,CASSSRGIAEAFF,TGTGCCAGCAGCTCCCGGGGGATCGCTGAAGCTTTCTTT
TRBJ1-2,14,TRBV4-2,.,.,CASSQGGGNYGYTF,TGTGCCAGCAGCCAAGGGGGGGGTAACTATGGCTACACCTTC
TRBJ2-7,15,TRBV4-3,.,.,CASSQVRQVTYEQYF,TGCGCCAGCAGCCAAGTTAGACAGGTTACCTACGAGCAGTACTTC
TRBJ2-5,17,TRBV5-1,TRBD2,.,CASSRGGLAGGTETQYF,TGCGCCAGCAGCCGAGGGGGACTAGCGGGGGGGACAGAGACCCAGTACTTC